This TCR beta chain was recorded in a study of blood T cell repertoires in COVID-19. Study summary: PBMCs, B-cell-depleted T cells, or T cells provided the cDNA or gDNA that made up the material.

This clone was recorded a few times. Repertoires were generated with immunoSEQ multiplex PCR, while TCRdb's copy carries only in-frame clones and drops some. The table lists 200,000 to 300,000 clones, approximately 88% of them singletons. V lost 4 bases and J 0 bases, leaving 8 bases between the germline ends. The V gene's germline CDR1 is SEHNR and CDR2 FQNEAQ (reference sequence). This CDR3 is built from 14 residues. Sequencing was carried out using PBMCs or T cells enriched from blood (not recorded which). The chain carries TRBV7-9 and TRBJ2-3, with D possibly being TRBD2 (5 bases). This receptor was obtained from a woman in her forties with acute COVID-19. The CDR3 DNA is TGTGCCAGCAGCTCCCGGACTAGCACAGATACGCAGTATTTT. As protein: CASSSRTSTDTQYF.